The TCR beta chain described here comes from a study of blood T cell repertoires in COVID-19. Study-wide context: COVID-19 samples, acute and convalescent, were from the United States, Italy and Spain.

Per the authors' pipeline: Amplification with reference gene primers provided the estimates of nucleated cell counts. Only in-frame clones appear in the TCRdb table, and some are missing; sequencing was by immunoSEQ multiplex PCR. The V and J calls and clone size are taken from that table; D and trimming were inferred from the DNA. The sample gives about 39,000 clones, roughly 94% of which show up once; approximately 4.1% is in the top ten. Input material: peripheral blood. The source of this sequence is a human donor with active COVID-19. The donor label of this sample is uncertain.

CDR3 protein: CASSYLTGTGTTVAFF. DNA for the CDR3: TGTGCCAGCAGTTACTTAACCGGGACAGGGACGACCGTTGCTTTCTTT. The rearrangement joins TRBV6-5 to TRBJ1-1, with TRBD1 matching over 9 bases. V lost 1 base, J lost 11 bases, and 14 bases stayed unmatched. Germline assignment: CDR1 MNHEY and CDR2 SVGAGI. The CDR3 consists of 16 residues.